These 28 T cell receptor beta chains were sequenced from one sample in a study of blood T cell repertoires in COVID-19. Assay used: immunoSEQ multiplex PCR; TCRdb lists only in-frame clones, some missing. This table holds approximately 160,000 clones, 70% to 90% found once. The material sequenced was peripheral blood. These receptors were collected from a woman aged 60-70 years with COVID-19, enrolled during active disease.

The V and J genes are TRBV6-2 or TRBV6-3 and TRBJ1-2; D is unresolved. V was clipped by 6 bases and J by 4 bases, with 12 bases between them. The CDR3 covers 13 residues. Germline loops: CDR1 MNHEY, CDR2 SVGEGT. CDR3 region: CASSADNGYGYTF. CDR3 sequence (DNA): TGTGCCAGCAGCGCCGACAACGGCTATGGCTACACCTTC.

The gene calls are TRBV7-6 and TRBJ2-7; 9 nucleotides align to TRBD1. In germline, CDR1 is SGHVS, CDR2 FNYEAQ. With 0 bases clipped from V and 5 bases from J, the junction kept 8 bases outside the gene matches. The CDR3 runs to 16 residues. Written as DNA, the CDR3 is TGTGCCAGCAGCTTAGCGCCGGGACAGGGAGGCCACGAGCAGTACTTC. Translation: CASSLAPGQGGHEQYF.

This clone was counted between two and nine times. V and J are TRBV3-1 (or the pseudogene TRBV3-2) and TRBJ1-5; D possibly corresponds to TRBD1 (6 bases). Germline values: CDR1 LGHDT, CDR2 YNNKEL (reference sequence). There are 16 residues in the CDR3. Trimming removed 2 bases at V and 7 bases at J, with 18 bases between. The CDR3 is CASSQNWGGAGQPQHF. DNA for the CDR3: TGTGCCAGCAGCCAAAACTGGGGGGGCGCGGGGCAGCCCCAGCATTTT.

Only a few counts were recorded for this clone. The chain is built from TRBV5-1 and TRBJ1-6; 9 nucleotides line up with TRBD1. Trimming took 4 bases from V and 16 from J; bases not matched to a gene: 12. The CDR3 spans 14 residues. Germline CDR1 is SGHRS and CDR2 is YFSETQ. The CDR3 region has the DNA TGCGCCAGCAGCGGATCCGGGACAGGGACGGGACTCCACTTT. Amino acid sequence: CASSGSGTGTGLHF.

This clone came up a few times. The V and J genes are TRBV4-1 and TRBJ2-1, with TRBD2 as a possible D gene (6 bases). The V end lost 3 bases, the J end lost 2 bases, and 17 bases lay between the germline ends. The germline V gene encodes CDR1 MGHRA and CDR2 YSYEKL. The CDR3 contains 17 residues. The CDR3 protein is CASSHAWRVYTYNEQFF. CDR3 DNA sequence: TGCGCCAGCAGCCATGCCTGGAGGGTTTACACCTACAATGAGCAGTTCTTC.

J is TRBJ1-1 and V is TRBV19, with no clear D. This CDR3 is 17 amino acids long. V was shortened by 4 bases and J by 0 bases, with 18 bases between the two germline ends. The germline gives CDR1 LNHDA, CDR2 SQIVND (reference sequence). The CDR3 DNA follows: TGTGCCAGTAGTAGTTTAGGTCTAGCCCGTCTGAACACTGAAGCTTTCTTT. As protein: CASSSLGLARLNTEAFF.

Comments on this clone: This same CDR3 is encoded by further DNA sequences in the sample. The chain couples TRBV9 to TRBJ2-5; 8 bases fit TRBD2. The germline gives CDR1 SGDLS, CDR2 YYNGEE. The CDR3 covers 14 residues. V was pared by 4 bases and J by 4 bases, with 6 bases of the junction left unmatched. The CDR3 DNA reads TGTGCCAGCAGCCCCGGGACTAGTCGAGAGACCCAGTACTTC. It translates to CASSPGTSRETQYF.

The sample holds one count of this clone. The chain employs TRBV5-6 and TRBJ2-5; 15 positions match TRBD2. The CDR3 is made up of 17 amino acids. Germline CDR1 reads SGHDT; CDR2 reads YYEEEE. The V gene end was trimmed by 0 bases and the J gene end by 4 bases; junction bases not matched to a gene: 4. CDR3 sequence reads: CASSLGTSGRARETQYF. CDR3 nucleotide sequence: TGTGCCAGCAGCTTGGGGACTAGCGGGAGGGCGAGAGAGACCCAGTACTTC.

The V call is TRBV5-5, the J call TRBJ1-4, with a tentative D call TRBD1 (6 bases). Trimming cost V 1 base and J 4 bases, with 8 bases left between them. CDR1 is SGHKS, CDR2 YYEKEE, per germline (reference sequence). CDR3 length: 14 residues. CDR3 protein: CASSLRQDNEKLFF. CDR3 nucleotide sequence: TGTGCCAGCAGCTTGCGACAGGATAATGAAAAACTGTTTTTT.

The chain links TRBV28 to TRBJ1-6; 7 positions match TRBD1. This CDR3 is 15 amino acids long. With 6 bases clipped from V and 6 bases from J, the junction kept 8 bases outside the gene matches. CDR1 and CDR2 (germline): MDHEN, SYDVKM. The CDR3 DNA reads TGTGCCAGCAGCACGAGGGACAGAGCTAATTCACCCCTCCACTTT. Translating gives CASSTRDRANSPLHF.

The gene calls are TRBV6-6 and TRBJ1-4, with D unclear. The CDR3 loop spans 14 amino acids. Germline V gene lookup returns CDR1 MNHNY and CDR2 SVGAGI (reference sequence). Trimming took off 4 bases at V and 2 bases at J, with 8 bases between the two ends. The CDR3 nucleotides are TGTGCCAGCAGTTGGGCAGGCACTAATGAAAAACTGTTTTTT. Translating gives CASSWAGTNEKLFF.

The chain couples TRBV6-6 to TRBJ2-1, with a possible D match to TRBD2 (7 bases). CDR3 length: 15 amino acids. V gave up 0 bases and J gave up 6 bases, with 12 bases separating them. The germline gives CDR1 MNHNY, CDR2 SVGAGI (reference sequence). The CDR3: CASSYSGRGSNEQFF. CDR3 DNA sequence: TGTGCCAGCAGTTACTCGGGGAGGGGGTCCAATGAGCAGTTCTTC.

The chain uses TRBV5-6 and TRBJ1-3; 8 bases are shared with TRBD1. The length of the CDR3 is 15 residues. Germline trimming cut 4 bases from V and 0 bases from J; bases unmatched to any gene: 3. Germline V gene sequence: CDR1 SGHDT, CDR2 YYEEEE. Here the CDR3 reads CASSPTGASGNTIYF. CDR3 nucleotides: TGTGCCAGCAGCCCGACAGGGGCCTCTGGAAACACCATATATTTT.

V and J are TRBV7-3 and TRBJ1-1, with D perhaps matching TRBD1 (5 bases). Trimming pared 5 bases from V and 4 bases from J, leaving 14 bases between. This CDR3 is built from 14 residues. Germline V gene data show CDR1 as SGHTA and CDR2 as FQGTGA. CDR3 region: CASSLGTPGTEAFF. The CDR3 DNA reads as TGTGCCAGCAGCCTAGGGACTCCTGGCACTGAAGCTTTCTTT.

The chain combines TRBV6-4 with TRBJ1-1; D possibly corresponds to TRBD1 (6 bases). V dropped 6 bases and J dropped 4 bases, with 15 bases sitting between them. The CDR3 has 14 amino acids. Germline V gene sequence: CDR1 MRHNA, CDR2 SNTAGT. The CDR3 DNA follows: TGTGCCAGCAGCCAAAGTGGGGGGGCCACTGAAGCTTTCTTT. Translating gives CASSQSGGATEAFF.

The chain has TRBV11-3 and TRBJ2-3; 10 nucleotides line up with TRBD1. CDR3 length: 15 residues. V was pared by 5 bases and J by 6 bases, with 8 bases of the junction left unmatched. Germline V gene data show CDR1 as SGHNT and CDR2 as YENEEA. For the CDR3, the DNA is TGTGCCAGCAGCCCGACAGGGGGCGTCTTTGATACGCAGTATTTT. This sequence encodes CASSPTGGVFDTQYF.

In its sample, this clone was seen once. This chain connects TRBV5-5 to TRBJ2-3; TRBD2 agrees at 10 bases. The V gene's germline CDR1 is SGHKS and CDR2 YYEKEE (reference sequence). This CDR3 contains 16 residues. After removal of 1 base from V and 2 bases from J, the junction contained 4 bases not matched to a gene. The DNA of the CDR3 is TGTGCCAGCAGCTTGCTAGCGGGGGCCCCCACAGATACGCAGTATTTT. As protein: CASSLLAGAPTDTQYF.

The chain carries TRBV5-1 and TRBJ2-2; D is unresolved. This CDR3 is built from 14 residues. Germline V gives CDR1 SGHRS, CDR2 YFSETQ. Trimming stripped 0 bases from V and 0 bases from J, with 3 bases between. For the CDR3, the DNA is TGCGCCAGCAGCTTGGCCTCGAACACCGGGGAGCTGTTTTTT. Translation: CASSLASNTGELFF.

This chain joins TRBV7-3 and TRBJ1-1; a possible D gene is TRBD1 (5 bases). Per the germline V gene, CDR1 is SGHTA and CDR2 is FQGTGA. The CDR3 totals 15 residues. Deletions cut 5 bases from V and 6 bases from J, with 19 bases between. DNA of the CDR3: TGTGCCAGCAGCCCGGCGCCAGGGTATTTCGCTGAAGCTTTCTTT. As protein: CASSPAPGYFAEAFF.

The chain joins TRBV18 to TRBJ1-2; D might be TRBD1 (5 bases). Trimming took 3 bases from V and 3 from J, leaving 8 bases between them. This CDR3 is 13 amino acids long. Per the germline V gene, CDR1 is KGHSH and CDR2 is LQKENI. The CDR3 here is CASSPRDDYGYTF. The CDR3 nucleotides read TGTGCCAGCTCACCGCGGGACGACTATGGCTACACCTTC.

The CDR3 reads CASSLVFMNTEAFF. The CDR3 DNA reads TGTGCCAGCAGCTTGGTTTTTATGAACACTGAAGCTTTCTTT. The chain is built from TRBV5-5 and TRBJ1-1; unclear D gene. Trimming stripped 0 bases from V and 0 bases from J, with 6 bases between. The CDR3 runs to 14 residues. The germline gives CDR1 SGHKS, CDR2 YYEKEE (reference sequence). Full variable domain (outside the CDR3, taken from reference TRBV5-5 and TRBJ1-1): DAGVTQSPTHLIKTRGQQVTLRCSPISGHKSVSWYQQVLGQGPQFIFQYYEKEERGRGNFPDRFSARQFPNYSSELNVNALLLGDSALYLCASSLVFMNTEAFFGQGTRLTVV.

The chain couples TRBV7-3 to TRBJ1-6; D gene ambiguous. This CDR3 spans 13 amino acids. The V end was cut by 1 base, the J end by 8 bases, with 6 bases between. Germline V CDR1 and CDR2: SGHTA, FQGTGA. CDR3 in DNA: TGTGCCAGCAGCTTAATGGCCGATTCACCCCTCCACTTT. The encoded protein is CASSLMADSPLHF.

The chain uses TRBV27 and TRBJ1-4, with 7 positions matching TRBD1. Germline V lookup: CDR1 MNHEY, CDR2 SMNVEV (reference sequence). V was clipped by 3 bases and J by 12 bases; unmatched bases: 7. This CDR3 region has 13 residues. The CDR3: CASSFRGRNQLFF. CDR3 nucleotides: TGTGCCAGCAGTTTTAGGGGGCGAAATCAACTGTTTTTT.

The chain couples TRBV5-1 to TRBJ2-1; 11 nucleotides line up with TRBD2. The J segment lost 3 bases and the V segment lost 7 bases, leaving 12 bases of the junction unmatched. This CDR3 is 17 amino acids long. CDR1 and CDR2 from the germline V gene are SGHRS and YFSETQ. The CDR3 DNA reads as TGCGCCAGCCAAACCGGGAAGACTAGCGGGAACTACAATGAGCAGTTCTTC. It yields the protein CASQTGKTSGNYNEQFF.

This rearrangement joins TRBV27 to TRBJ1-2, with D possibly matching TRBD1 (6 bases). Trimming removed 6 bases at V and 8 bases at J, with 34 bases between. This CDR3 region has 19 residues. Germline V gene sequence: CDR1 MNHEY, CDR2 SMNVEV (reference sequence). CDR3 bases: TGTGCCAGCAGCCCGGGGGGAGGGGGGAGCCTTCATCTTCGAAGGGGCTACACCTTC. Its protein product is CASSPGGGGSLHLRRGYTF.

This chain joins TRBV5-4 and TRBJ2-7; 8 bases line up with TRBD1. Trimming at V came to 5 bases and at J to 1 base, leaving 2 bases not matched to a gene. The CDR3 runs 13 residues. The germline gives CDR1 SGHNT, CDR2 YYREEE (reference sequence). The CDR3 loop is CASRRTGSYEQYF. The CDR3 nucleotides are TGTGCCAGCAGACGGACAGGGTCCTACGAGCAGTACTTC.

The chain links TRBV18 to TRBJ1-1; maybe TRBD1 (6 bases). V lost 5 bases and J lost 5, with 21 bases in between. Germline V gene lookup returns CDR1 KGHSH and CDR2 LQKENI. The CDR3 contains 16 residues. DNA of the CDR3: TGTGCCAGCTCATCCCGACAGGTGAGGGAGAGGACTGAAGCTTTCTTT. This translates into CASSSRQVRERTEAFF.

The chain has TRBV6-6 and TRBJ1-3, with D tentatively TRBD1 (6 bases). Germline V gives CDR1 MNHNY, CDR2 SVGAGI (reference sequence). V was cut by 5 bases and J by 4 bases, with 18 bases left in between. This CDR3 is built from 16 residues. DNA of the CDR3: TGTGCCAGCAGTACTTTACAGGGAGCTGTGGGAAACACCATATATTTT. Its protein is CASSTLQGAVGNTIYF.